The entry below describes one TCR beta chain. The data are from a study of blood T cell repertoires in COVID-19. The overall study: Samples representing acute and convalescent COVID-19 were sourced from the United States, Italy and Spain.

Trimming cost V 4 bases and J 2 bases, with 10 bases left between them. The CDR3 length is 14 residues. The V gene's germline CDR1 is LGHDT and CDR2 YNNKEL (reference sequence). Original methodology: The authors estimated nucleated cell counts from reference gene primer amplification. Profiled with immunoSEQ multiplex PCR; TCRdb holds only in-frame clones, not every one. V and J calls and clone size are copied from that table; D and trimming were computed from the DNA. The sample carries roughly 59,000 clones, roughly 77% recorded once. The clonotype comes from an elderly man with acute or convalescent COVID-19. The J gene is TRBJ2-3, the V gene TRBV3-1 (or the pseudogene TRBV3-2), with D unresolved. The sequenced material came from peripheral blood. The CDR3 loop is CASSLSRSTDTQYF. The CDR3 DNA reads as TGTGCCAGCAGCCTTAGCCGCTCCACAGATACGCAGTATTTT.